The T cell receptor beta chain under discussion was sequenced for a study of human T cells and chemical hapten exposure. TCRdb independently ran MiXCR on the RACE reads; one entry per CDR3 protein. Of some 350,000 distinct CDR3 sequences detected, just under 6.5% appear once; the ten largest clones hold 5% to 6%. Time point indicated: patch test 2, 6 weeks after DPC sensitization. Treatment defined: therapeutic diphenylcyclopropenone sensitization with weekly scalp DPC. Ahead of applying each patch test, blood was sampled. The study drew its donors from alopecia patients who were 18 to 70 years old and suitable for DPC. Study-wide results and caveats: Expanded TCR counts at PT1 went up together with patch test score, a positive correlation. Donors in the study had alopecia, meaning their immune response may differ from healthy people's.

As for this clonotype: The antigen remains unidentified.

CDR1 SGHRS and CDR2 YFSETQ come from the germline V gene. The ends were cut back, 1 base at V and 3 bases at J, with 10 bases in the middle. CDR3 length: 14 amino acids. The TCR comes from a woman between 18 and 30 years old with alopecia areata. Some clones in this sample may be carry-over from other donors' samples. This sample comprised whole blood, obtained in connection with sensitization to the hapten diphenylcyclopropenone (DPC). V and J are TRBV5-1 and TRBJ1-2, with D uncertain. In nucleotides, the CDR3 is TGCGCCAGCAGCTTGTCTGCGGGAGACTATGGCTACACCTTC. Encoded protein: CASSLSAGDYGYTF.